This T cell receptor (beta chain) stems from a study of CD8 T cells in Susac syndrome. Whole-study results and caveats: TCR sequencing and HLA analysis covered a relatively small number of individuals.

In regard to this clonotype: Its target is unknown.

With random hexamers, reverse transcription was performed on 0.5 to 1 ug of RNA. Amplification of TCR beta CDR3 by immunoSEQ multiplex PCR spanned 54 Vbeta and 13 Jbeta. One entry per CDR3 protein results from TCRdb running MiXCR on the immunoSEQ multiplex PCR reads. This repertoire shows more than 70,000 distinct CDR3 sequences, roughly nine tenths found once; its top ten account for just over 0.5%. The sequenced target, TCR beta, came from blood CD8+ and CD4+ T cells. The CDR3 has 13 residues. Between the trimmed V and J ends, which lost 1 base and 9 bases, there was a span of 10 bases. CDR1 and CDR2 from the germline V gene are SGHTA and FQGNSA.

The TCR comes from a human donor with multiple sclerosis. The sample consisted of CD8+ T cells from PBMCs. The chain recombines TRBV7-2 with TRBJ2-1; a weak D match, TRBD2 (5 bases). Here the CDR3 reads CASSLERAGEQFF. CDR3 DNA sequence: TGTGCCAGCAGCTTAGAAAGGGCGGGTGAGCAGTTCTTC.